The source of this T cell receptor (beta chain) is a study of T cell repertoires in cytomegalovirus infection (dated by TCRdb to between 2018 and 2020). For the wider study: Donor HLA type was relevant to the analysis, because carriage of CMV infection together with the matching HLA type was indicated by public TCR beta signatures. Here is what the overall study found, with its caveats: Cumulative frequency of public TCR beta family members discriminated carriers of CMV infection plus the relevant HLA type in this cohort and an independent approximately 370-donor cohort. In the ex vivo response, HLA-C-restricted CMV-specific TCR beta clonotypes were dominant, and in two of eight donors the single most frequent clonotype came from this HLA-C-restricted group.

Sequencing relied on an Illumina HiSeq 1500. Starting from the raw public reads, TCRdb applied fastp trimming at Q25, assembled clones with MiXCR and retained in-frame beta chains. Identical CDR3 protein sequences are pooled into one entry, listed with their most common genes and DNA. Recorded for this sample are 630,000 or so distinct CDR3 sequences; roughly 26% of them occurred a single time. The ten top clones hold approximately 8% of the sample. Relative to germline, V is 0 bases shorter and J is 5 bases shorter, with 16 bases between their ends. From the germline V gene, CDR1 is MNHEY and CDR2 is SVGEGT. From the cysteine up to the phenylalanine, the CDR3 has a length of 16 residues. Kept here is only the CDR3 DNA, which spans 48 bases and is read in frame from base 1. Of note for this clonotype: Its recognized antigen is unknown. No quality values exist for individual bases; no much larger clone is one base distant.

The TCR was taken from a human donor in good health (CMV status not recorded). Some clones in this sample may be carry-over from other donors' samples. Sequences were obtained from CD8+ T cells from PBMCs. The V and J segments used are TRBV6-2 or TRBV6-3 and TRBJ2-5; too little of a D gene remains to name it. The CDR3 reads CASSYSNPDHGETQYF. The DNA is TGTGCCAGCAGTTACTCGAATCCGGATCATGGGGAGACCCAGTACTTC.